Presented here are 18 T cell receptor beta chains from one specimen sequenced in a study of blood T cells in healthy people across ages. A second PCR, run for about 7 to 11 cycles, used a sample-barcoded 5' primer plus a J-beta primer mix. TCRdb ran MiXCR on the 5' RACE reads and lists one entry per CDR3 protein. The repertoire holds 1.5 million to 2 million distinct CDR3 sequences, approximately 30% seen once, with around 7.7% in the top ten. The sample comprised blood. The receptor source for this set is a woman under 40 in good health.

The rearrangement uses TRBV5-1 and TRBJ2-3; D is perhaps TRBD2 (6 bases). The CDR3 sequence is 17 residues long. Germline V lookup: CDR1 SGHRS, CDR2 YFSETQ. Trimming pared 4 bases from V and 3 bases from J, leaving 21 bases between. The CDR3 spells CASSPELGTGLTDTQYF. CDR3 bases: TGCGCCAGCAGCCCGGAATTGGGAACGGGACTTACAGATACGCAGTATTTT.

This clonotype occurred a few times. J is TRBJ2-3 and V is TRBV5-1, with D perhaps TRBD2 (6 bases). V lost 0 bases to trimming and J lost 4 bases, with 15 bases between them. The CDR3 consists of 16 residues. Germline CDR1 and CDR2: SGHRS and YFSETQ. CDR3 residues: CASSLVPRGRSDTQYF. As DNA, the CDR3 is TGCGCCAGCAGCTTGGTTCCACGGGGGAGGTCAGATACGCAGTATTTT.

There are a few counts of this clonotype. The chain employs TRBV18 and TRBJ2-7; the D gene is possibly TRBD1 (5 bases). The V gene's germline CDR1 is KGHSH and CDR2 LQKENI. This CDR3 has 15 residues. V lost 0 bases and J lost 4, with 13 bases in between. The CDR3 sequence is CASSPPGQFGYEQYF. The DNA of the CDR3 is TGTGCCAGCTCACCACCGGGGCAGTTTGGATACGAGCAGTACTTC.

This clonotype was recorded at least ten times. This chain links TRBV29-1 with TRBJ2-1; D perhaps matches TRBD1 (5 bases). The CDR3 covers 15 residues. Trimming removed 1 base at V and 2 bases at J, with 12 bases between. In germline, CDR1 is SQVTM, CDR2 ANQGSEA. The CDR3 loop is CSVEGGVGTYNEQFF. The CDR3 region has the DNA TGCAGCGTTGAAGGGGGCGTGGGAACCTACAATGAGCAGTTCTTC.

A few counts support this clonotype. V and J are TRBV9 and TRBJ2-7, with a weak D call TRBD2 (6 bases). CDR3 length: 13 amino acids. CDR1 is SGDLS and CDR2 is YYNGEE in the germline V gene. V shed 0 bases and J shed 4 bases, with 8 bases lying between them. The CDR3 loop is CASSVAGEYEQYF. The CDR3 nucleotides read TGTGCCAGCAGCGTAGCGGGGGAATACGAGCAGTACTTC.

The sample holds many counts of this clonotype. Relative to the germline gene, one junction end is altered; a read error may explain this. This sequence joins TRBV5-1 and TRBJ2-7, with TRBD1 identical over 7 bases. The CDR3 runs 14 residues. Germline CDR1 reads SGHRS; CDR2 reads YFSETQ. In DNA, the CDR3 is TGTGCCAGCAGCTTAGGGGGCGCAGCCTACGAGCAGTACTTC. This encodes CASSLGGAAYEQYF.

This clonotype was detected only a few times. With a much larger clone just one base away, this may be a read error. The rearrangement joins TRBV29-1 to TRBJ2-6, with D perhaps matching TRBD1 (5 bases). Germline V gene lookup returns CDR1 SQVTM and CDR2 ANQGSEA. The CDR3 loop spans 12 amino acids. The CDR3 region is CSAFSGANVRTF. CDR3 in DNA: TGCAGCGCGTTCTCTGGGGCCAACGTCCGGACTTTC.

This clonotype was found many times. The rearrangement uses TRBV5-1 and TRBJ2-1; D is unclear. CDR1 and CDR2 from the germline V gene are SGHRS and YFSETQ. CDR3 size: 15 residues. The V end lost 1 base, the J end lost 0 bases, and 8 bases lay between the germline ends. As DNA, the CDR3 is TGCGCCAGCAGCTTGAGCGATTCCTCCTACAATGAGCAGTTCTTC. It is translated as CASSLSDSSYNEQFF.

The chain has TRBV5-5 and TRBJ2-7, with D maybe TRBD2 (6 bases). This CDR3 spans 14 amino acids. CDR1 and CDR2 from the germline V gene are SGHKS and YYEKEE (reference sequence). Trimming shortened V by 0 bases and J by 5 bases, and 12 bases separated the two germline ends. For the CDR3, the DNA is TGTGCCAGCAGCTTGGGGGGAGGATGGAACGAGCAGTACTTC. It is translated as CASSLGGGWNEQYF.

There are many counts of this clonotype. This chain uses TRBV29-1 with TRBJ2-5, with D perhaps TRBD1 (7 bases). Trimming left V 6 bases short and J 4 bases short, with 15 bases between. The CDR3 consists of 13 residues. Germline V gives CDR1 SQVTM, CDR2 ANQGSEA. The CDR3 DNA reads TGCAGCGTCTCAGCAGGGGGAGGAGAGACCCAGTACTTC. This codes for CSVSAGGGETQYF.

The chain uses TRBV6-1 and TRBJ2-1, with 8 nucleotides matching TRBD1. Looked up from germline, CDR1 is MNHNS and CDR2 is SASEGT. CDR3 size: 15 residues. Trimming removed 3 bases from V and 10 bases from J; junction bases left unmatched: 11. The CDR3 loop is CASSDTGQAPREQFF. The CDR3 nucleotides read TGTGCCAGCAGTGACACGGGACAGGCCCCACGGGAGCAGTTCTTC.

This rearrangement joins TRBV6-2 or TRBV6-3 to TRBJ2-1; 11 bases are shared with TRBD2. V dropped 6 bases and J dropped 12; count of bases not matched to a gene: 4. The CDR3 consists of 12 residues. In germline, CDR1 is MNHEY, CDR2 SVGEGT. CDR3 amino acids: CASSRSGRGQFF. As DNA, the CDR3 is TGTGCCAGCAGCCGTAGCGGGAGGGGGCAGTTCTTC.

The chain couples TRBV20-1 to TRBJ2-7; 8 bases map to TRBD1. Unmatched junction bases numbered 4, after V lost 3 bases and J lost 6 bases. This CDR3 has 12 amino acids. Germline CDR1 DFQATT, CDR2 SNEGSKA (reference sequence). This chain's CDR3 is CSASFGQGEQYF. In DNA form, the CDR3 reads TGCAGTGCTAGTTTCGGACAGGGCGAGCAGTACTTC.

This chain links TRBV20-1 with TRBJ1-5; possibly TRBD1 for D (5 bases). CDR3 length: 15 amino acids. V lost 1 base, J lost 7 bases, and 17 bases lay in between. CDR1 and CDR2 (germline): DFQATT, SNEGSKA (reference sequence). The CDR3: CSARGNKGWSQPQHF. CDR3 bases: TGCAGTGCTAGAGGGAATAAGGGGTGGAGCCAGCCCCAGCATTTT.

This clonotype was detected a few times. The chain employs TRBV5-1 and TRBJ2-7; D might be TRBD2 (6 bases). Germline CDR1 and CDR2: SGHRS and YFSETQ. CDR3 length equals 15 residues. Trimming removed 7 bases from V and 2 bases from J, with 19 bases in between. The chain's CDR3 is CASGRTPGGTYEQYF. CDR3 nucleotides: TGCGCCAGCGGGAGGACCCCCGGGGGTACCTACGAGCAGTACTTC.

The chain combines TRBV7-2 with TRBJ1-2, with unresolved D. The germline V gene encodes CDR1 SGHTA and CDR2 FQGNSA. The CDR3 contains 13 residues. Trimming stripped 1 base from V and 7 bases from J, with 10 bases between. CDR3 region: CASSLGGNGGYTF. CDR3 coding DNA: TGTGCCAGCAGCTTAGGGGGAAATGGTGGCTACACCTTC.

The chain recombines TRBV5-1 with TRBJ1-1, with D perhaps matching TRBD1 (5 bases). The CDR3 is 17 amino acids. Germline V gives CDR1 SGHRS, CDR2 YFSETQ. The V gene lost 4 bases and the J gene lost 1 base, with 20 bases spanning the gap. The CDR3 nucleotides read TGCGCCAGCAGCCCAGTCGCGGGACGGAGTGGGAACACTGAAGCTTTCTTT. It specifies CASSPVAGRSGNTEAFF.

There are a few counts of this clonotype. The CDR3 nucleotides are TGTGCCAGCATTGGCCAAAATGAAAAACTGTTTTTT. Its protein is CASIGQNEKLFF. This chain connects TRBV2 to TRBJ1-4; D not resolved. Trimming removed 7 bases at V and 5 bases at J, with 8 bases between. Germline lookup yields CDR1 SNHLY and CDR2 FYNNEI. This CDR3 comprises 12 residues.